These 21 T cell receptor beta chains originate from one sample sequenced in a study of T cell repertoires in cytomegalovirus infection. TCRdb recomputed calls from the reads with MiXCR, one row per CDR3 protein. The profile shows about 240,000 distinct CDR3 sequences, 5% to 8.5% of them singletons. The sample consisted of PBMCs. These receptors were obtained from a human donor in good health (CMV status not recorded). Some clones in this sample may be carry-over from other donors' samples.

This clonotype was found many times. The rearrangement uses TRBV7-2 and TRBJ1-1, with D tentatively TRBD1 (5 bases). Germline CDR1 SGHTA, CDR2 FQGNSA. There are 13 residues in the CDR3. CDR3 coding DNA: TGTGCGGTCAGGGTCACCCTGAACACTGAAGCTTTCTTT. Protein: CAVRVTLNTEAFF.

This clonotype has ten or more counts. The CDR3 loop is CSVGDRNYEQYF. Written as DNA, the CDR3 is TGCAGCGTTGGGGACAGGAACTACGAGCAGTACTTC. V gene TRBV29-1 combines with J gene TRBJ2-7; 8 bases are a match to TRBD1. With V trimmed by 4 bases and J by 3 bases, 2 bases remained unmatched. The germline CDR1 and CDR2 sequences are SQVTM and ANQGSEA. This CDR3 contains 12 residues.

This clonotype was observed at least ten times. The V call is TRBV18, the J call TRBJ1-1; the D is unclear. Germline V CDR1 and CDR2: KGHSH, LQKENI. The CDR3 is 13 amino acids. V was cut by 0 bases and J by 1 base, with 3 bases left in between. The CDR3, as DNA: TGTGCCAGCTCACCACCGTCGAACACTGAAGCTTTCTTT. This translates into CASSPPSNTEAFF.

This sequence joins TRBV29-1 and TRBJ2-1; 7 bases line up with TRBD1. Germline V gene sequence: CDR1 SQVTM, CDR2 ANQGSEA. This CDR3 is 15 amino acids long. The V and J ends lost 6 bases and 1 base, in that order; junction bases with no gene match: 9. CDR3 bases: TGCAGCGTCACCCCTGACAGGGTGTCCTACAATGAGCAGTTCTTC. Translating gives CSVTPDRVSYNEQFF.

This clonotype was recorded at least ten times. The chain uses TRBV20-1 and TRBJ1-5; weak D call: TRBD1 (5 bases). Germline CDR1 and CDR2: DFQATT and SNEGSKA (reference sequence). V was cut by 2 bases and J by 3 bases, with 11 bases left in between. The CDR3 consists of 14 residues. CDR3 amino acids: CSARPQGSNQPQHF. CDR3 nucleotides: TGCAGTGCTAGACCGCAGGGTTCCAATCAGCCCCAGCATTTT.

The J gene is TRBJ1-1, the V gene TRBV29-1, with a tentative D call TRBD1 (5 bases). Trimming removed 6 bases from V and 1 base from J, with 9 bases in between. Germline CDR1 and CDR2: SQVTM and ANQGSEA. This CDR3 contains 12 residues. The CDR3 DNA reads TGCAGCGTCGGGACGGGGAACACTGAAGCTTTCTTT. Amino acids: CSVGTGNTEAFF. The full variable domain, rest sourced from reference TRBV29-1 and TRBJ1-1, is SAVISQKPSRDICQRGTSLTIQCQVDSQVTMMFWYRQQPGQSLTLIATANQGSEATYESGFVIDKFPISRPNLTFSTLTVSNMSPEDSSIYLCSVGTGNTEAFFGQGTRLTVV.

This clonotype was seen ten or more times. V and J are TRBV7-2 and TRBJ1-6; unclear D gene. The CDR3 is 17 residues long. Trimming stripped 5 bases from V and 6 bases from J, with 20 bases between. In germline, CDR1 is SGHTA, CDR2 FQGNSA. CDR3 in DNA: TGTGCCAGCAGCCATTGGGCCGGAGGATCCCTTAATTCACCCCTCCACTTT. Its translation is CASSHWAGGSLNSPLHF.

This clonotype was detected many times. The genes are TRBV7-2 and TRBJ2-1; tentative D call: TRBD2 (6 bases). CDR1 is SGHTA, CDR2 FQGNSA, per germline. This CDR3 contains 14 residues. V dropped 3 bases and J dropped 5 bases, with 11 bases sitting between them. The CDR3 protein is CASSLGGGNNEQFF. CDR3 bases: TGTGCCAGCAGCTTGGGTGGGGGGAACAATGAGCAGTTCTTC.

This clonotype was seen a handful of times. V gene TRBV12-3 or TRBV12-4 combines with J gene TRBJ1-1, with no clear D. The ends were cut back, 5 bases at V and 6 bases at J, with 16 bases in the middle. This CDR3 region has 14 residues. The CDR3 nucleotides are TGTGCCAGCAGTGACGCCCCCGGGAGCCCTGAAGCTTTCTTT. This gives the protein CASSDAPGSPEAFF.

At least ten counts were recorded for this clonotype. J is TRBJ2-3 and V is TRBV18, with 10 bases aligning to TRBD2. Germline CDR1 and CDR2: KGHSH and LQKENI. CDR3 size: 16 residues. Trimming took 1 base from V and 4 from J; bases not matched to a gene: 5. In DNA, the CDR3 is TGTGCCAGCTCACCACTTAGCGGGGGGCCATCAGATACGCAGTATTTT. Encoded protein: CASSPLSGGPSDTQYF.

This clonotype has at least ten counts. The chain is built from TRBV6-2 or TRBV6-3 and TRBJ2-2; the D is unclear. The germline V and J ends were trimmed by 5 bases and 0 bases, with 10 bases remaining between them. The germline gives CDR1 MNHEY, CDR2 SVGEGT. This CDR3 is built from 15 residues. The CDR3 coding sequence is TGTGCCAGCAGTCGCGACCCCGCGAACACCGGGGAGCTGTTTTTT. Translating it yields CASSRDPANTGELFF.

This clonotype was counted at least ten times. The chain uses TRBV20-1 and TRBJ2-5; no clear D gene. CDR3 size: 14 residues. V gave up 0 bases and J gave up 2 bases, with 10 bases separating them. Germline V gene lookup returns CDR1 DFQATT and CDR2 SNEGSKA (reference sequence). DNA of the CDR3: TGCAGTGCTAGAGATGGCTTGTTACAAGAGACCCAGTACTTC. Residues: CSARDGLLQETQYF.

This clonotype was counted many times. The chain joins TRBV7-2 to TRBJ2-5; 10 bases map to TRBD1. V lost 4 bases, J lost 5 bases, and 10 bases stayed unmatched. The length of the CDR3 is 16 residues. Germline values: CDR1 SGHTA, CDR2 FQGNSA. The CDR3 DNA reads TGTGCCAGCAGCTCAGAAAGGACAGGGGGAAGGGAGACCCAGTACTTC. Translation: CASSSERTGGRETQYF.

This clonotype was seen many times. V and J are TRBV29-1 and TRBJ2-7; 8 nucleotides align to TRBD1. V lost 6 bases to trimming and J lost 4 bases; unmatched junction nucleotides: 5. The germline V gene encodes CDR1 SQVTM and CDR2 ANQGSEA. The CDR3 contains 12 residues. DNA of the CDR3: TGCAGCGTCGATGGACAGGGTTACGAGCAGTACTTC. Encoded protein: CSVDGQGYEQYF.

There are many counts of this clonotype. The chain is built from TRBV4-1 and TRBJ2-7; 7 bases fit TRBD1. The ends lost 0 bases at V and 1 base at J; junction bases unmatched: 9. The CDR3 loop spans 17 amino acids. Germline V gene sequence: CDR1 MGHRA, CDR2 YSYEKL. This CDR3 reads CASSQDLFGTESYEQYF. The CDR3 region has the DNA TGCGCCAGCAGCCAAGATCTTTTCGGGACAGAGTCCTACGAGCAGTACTTC.

This clonotype has ten or more counts. The rearrangement uses TRBV7-2 and TRBJ2-1, with 8 bases aligning to TRBD1. The germline V gene encodes CDR1 SGHTA and CDR2 FQGNSA. Unmatched junction bases numbered 13, after V lost 1 base and J lost 5 bases. This CDR3 has 18 residues. The CDR3 reads CASSLDASWTGSNNEQFF. CDR3 sequence (DNA): TGTGCCAGCAGCTTAGATGCTTCTTGGACAGGGAGTAACAATGAGCAGTTCTTC.

The J gene is TRBJ1-4, the V gene TRBV12-3 or TRBV12-4; D is perhaps TRBD1 (6 bases). This CDR3 has 11 amino acids. V was pared by 5 bases and J by 12 bases, with 10 bases between. The CDR3, as DNA: TGTGCCAGCAGTACCTACAGGGAACTGTTTTTT. Encoded protein: CASSTYRELFF.

CDR3 protein: CSAVTGGDYGYTF. In DNA form, the CDR3 reads TGCAGCGCAGTGACAGGGGGCGACTATGGCTACACCTTC. This rearrangement joins TRBV29-1 to TRBJ1-2; TRBD1 aligns across 10 bases. This CDR3 has 13 amino acids. Germline CDR1 reads SQVTM; CDR2 reads ANQGSEA. The V and J ends lost 7 bases and 3 bases, in that order; junction bases with no gene match: 5.

This clonotype occurred many times. J is TRBJ2-1 and V is TRBV5-1, with D unresolved. V lost 5 bases, J lost 5 bases, and 5 bases lay in between. There are 11 residues in the CDR3. CDR1 and CDR2 (germline): SGHRS, YFSETQ. The CDR3 DNA follows: TGCGCCAGCAGACTGAACAATGAGCAGTTCTTC. Encoded protein: CASRLNNEQFF.

There are many counts of this clonotype. The rearrangement uses TRBV7-2 and TRBJ2-7; 7 bases align to TRBD2. V dropped 1 base and J dropped 5; count of bases not matched to a gene: 2. Germline V lookup: CDR1 SGHTA, CDR2 FQGNSA. The CDR3 totals 13 residues. CDR3 in DNA: TGTGCCAGCAGCTTAGGACTAGCAAACGAGCAGTACTTC. Translating it yields CASSLGLANEQYF. Drawing the rest from reference TRBV7-2 and TRBJ2-7, the complete variable domain is GAGVSQSPSNKVTEKGKDVELRCDPISGHTALYWYRQSLGQGLEFLIYFQGNSAPDKSGLPSDRFSAERTGGSVSTLTIQRTQQEDSAVYLCASSLGLANEQYFGPGTRLTVT.

This clonotype showed up many times. CDR3 bases: TGTGCCAGCAGTGACGGACCACGATACGAGCAGTACTTC. It specifies CASSDGPRYEQYF. The rearrangement joins TRBV7-9 to TRBJ2-7; D remains ambiguous. Germline CDR1 and CDR2: SEHNR and FQNEAQ (reference sequence). V lost 6 bases, J lost 4 bases, and 13 bases lay in between. The CDR3 is 13 amino acids.